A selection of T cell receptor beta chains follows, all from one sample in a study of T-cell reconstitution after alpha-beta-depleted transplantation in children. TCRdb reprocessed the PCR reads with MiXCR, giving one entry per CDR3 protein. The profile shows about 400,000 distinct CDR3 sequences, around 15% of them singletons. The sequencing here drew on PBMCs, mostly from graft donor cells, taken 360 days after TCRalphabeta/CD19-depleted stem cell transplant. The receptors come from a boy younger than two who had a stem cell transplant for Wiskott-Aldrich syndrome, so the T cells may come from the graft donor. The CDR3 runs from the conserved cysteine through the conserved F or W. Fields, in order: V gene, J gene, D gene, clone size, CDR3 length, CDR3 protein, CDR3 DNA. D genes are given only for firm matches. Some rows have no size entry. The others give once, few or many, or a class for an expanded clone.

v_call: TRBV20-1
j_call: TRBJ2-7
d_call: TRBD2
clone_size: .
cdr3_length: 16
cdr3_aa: CSARTGLAGVRNEQYF
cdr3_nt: TGCAGTGCTCGCACGGGACTAGCGGGAGTTCGGAACGAGCAGTACTTC

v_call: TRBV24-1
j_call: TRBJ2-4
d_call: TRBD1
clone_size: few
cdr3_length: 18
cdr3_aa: CATSVGTGGILAKNIQYF
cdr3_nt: TGTGCCACCAGTGTCGGGACAGGGGGCATCTTAGCCAAAAACATTCAGTACTTC

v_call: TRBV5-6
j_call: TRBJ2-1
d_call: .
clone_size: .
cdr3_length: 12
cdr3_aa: CASSLFANEQFF
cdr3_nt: TGTGCCAGCAGCTTGTTTGCCAATGAGCAGTTCTTC

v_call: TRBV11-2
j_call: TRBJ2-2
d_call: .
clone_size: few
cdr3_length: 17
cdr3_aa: CASSLDLIDWVSGELFF
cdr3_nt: TGTGCCAGCAGCTTAGATCTGATCGATTGGGTTTCCGGGGAGCTGTTTTTT

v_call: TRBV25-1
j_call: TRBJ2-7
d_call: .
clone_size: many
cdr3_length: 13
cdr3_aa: CASSDPGRYEQYF
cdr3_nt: TGTGCCAGCAGTGACCCTGGACGGTACGAGCAGTACTTC

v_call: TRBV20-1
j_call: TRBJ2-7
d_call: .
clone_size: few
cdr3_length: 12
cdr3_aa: CSARTGFYEQYF
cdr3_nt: TGCAGTGCGCGAACAGGGTTCTACGAGCAGTACTTC

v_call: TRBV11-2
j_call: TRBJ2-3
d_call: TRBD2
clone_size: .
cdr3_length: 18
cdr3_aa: CASSLEGTSGYSTDTQYF
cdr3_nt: TGTGCCAGCAGCTTAGAGGGGACTAGCGGTTATAGCACAGATACGCAGTATTTT

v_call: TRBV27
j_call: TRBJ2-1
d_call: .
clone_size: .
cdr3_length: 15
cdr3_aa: CATARWGVKDNEQFF
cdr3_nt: TGTGCCACGGCCCGTTGGGGGGTAAAGGACAATGAGCAGTTCTTC

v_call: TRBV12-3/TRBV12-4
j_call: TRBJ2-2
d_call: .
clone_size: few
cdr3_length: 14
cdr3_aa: CASSLKGVTGELFF
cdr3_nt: TGTGCCAGCAGTTTAAAGGGAGTCACCGGGGAGCTGTTTTTT

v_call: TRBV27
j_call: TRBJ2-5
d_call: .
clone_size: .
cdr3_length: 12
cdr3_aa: CASSFSGQTQYF
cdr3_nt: TGTGCCAGCAGTTTTTCGGGCCAGACCCAGTACTTC

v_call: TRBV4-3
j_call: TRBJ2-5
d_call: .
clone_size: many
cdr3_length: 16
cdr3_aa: CASSQDRDQGQETQYF
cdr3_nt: TGCGCCAGCAGCCAAGATCGGGATCAGGGTCAAGAGACCCAGTACTTC

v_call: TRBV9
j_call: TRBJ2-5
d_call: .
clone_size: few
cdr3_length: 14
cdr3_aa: CASSVDMSSETQYF
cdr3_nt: TGTGCCAGCAGCGTGGACATGTCGTCGGAGACCCAGTACTTC

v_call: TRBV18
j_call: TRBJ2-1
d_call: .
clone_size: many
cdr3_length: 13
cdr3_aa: CASSPSHYNEQFF
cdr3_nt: TGTGCCAGCTCACCAAGCCATTACAATGAGCAGTTCTTC

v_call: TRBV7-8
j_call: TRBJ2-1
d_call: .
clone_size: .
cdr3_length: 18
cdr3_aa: CASSRHDRTSWGNNEQFF
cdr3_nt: TGTGCCAGCAGCCGACATGACAGAACTAGCTGGGGGAACAATGAGCAGTTCTTC

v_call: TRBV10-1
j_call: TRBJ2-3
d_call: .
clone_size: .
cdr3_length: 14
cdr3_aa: CASSGVLPTDTQYF
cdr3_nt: TGCGCCAGCAGCGGGGTCCTCCCTACAGATACGCAGTATTTT

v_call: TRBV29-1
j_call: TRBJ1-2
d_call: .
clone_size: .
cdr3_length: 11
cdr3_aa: CSSGWEHGYTF
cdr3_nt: TGCAGCTCTGGATGGGAACATGGCTACACCTTC

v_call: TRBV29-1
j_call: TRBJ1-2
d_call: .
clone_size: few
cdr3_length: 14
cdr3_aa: CSVAGTPRDYGYTF
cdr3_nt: TGCAGCGTTGCCGGGACCCCCCGGGACTATGGCTACACCTTC

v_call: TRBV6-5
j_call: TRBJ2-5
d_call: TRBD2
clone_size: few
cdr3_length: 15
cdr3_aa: CASSWGRTSGETQYF
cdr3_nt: TGTGCCAGCAGTTGGGGGAGGACTAGCGGGGAGACCCAGTACTTC

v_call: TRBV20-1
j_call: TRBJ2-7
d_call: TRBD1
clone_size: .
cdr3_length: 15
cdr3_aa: CSASLVTGVNNEQYF
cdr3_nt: TGCAGTGCTAGTTTAGTGACAGGGGTCAACAACGAGCAGTACTTC

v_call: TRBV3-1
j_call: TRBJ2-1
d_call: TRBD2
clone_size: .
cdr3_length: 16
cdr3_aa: CASSQDRPSGRGGVFF
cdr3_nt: TGTGCCAGCAGCCAAGATCGGCCTAGCGGGAGGGGGGGTGTGTTCTTC

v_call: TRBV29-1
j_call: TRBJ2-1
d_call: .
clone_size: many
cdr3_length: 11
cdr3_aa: CSVLRGNEQFF
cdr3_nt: TGCAGCGTTCTGAGGGGCAATGAGCAGTTCTTC

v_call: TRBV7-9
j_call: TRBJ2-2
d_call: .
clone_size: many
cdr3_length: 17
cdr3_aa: CASIPSRADANTGELFF
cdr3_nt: TGTGCCAGCATCCCGTCCCGGGCAGACGCGAACACCGGGGAGCTGTTTTTT

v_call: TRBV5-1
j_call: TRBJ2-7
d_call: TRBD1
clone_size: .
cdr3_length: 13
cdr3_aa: CASLRDRCVEQYF
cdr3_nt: TGCGCCAGCCTACGGGACAGGTGCGTCGAGCAGTACTTC

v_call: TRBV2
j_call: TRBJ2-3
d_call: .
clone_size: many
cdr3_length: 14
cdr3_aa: CASSEDRVTDTQYF
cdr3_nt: TGTGCCAGCAGTGAAGACAGGGTGACAGATACGCAGTATTTT

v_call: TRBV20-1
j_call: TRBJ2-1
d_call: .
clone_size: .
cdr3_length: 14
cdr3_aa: CSARELAKFNEQFF
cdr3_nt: TGCAGTGCTAGAGAGCTAGCCAAGTTCAATGAGCAGTTCTTC

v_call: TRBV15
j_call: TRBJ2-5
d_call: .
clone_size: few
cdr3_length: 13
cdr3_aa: CATRRSGGETQYF
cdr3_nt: TGTGCCACGCGACGCAGCGGAGGGGAGACCCAGTACTTC

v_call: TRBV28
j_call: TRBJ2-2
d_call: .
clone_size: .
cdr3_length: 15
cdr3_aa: CASSFGMKYRGELFF
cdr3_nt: TGTGCCAGCAGTTTTGGGATGAAGTACCGAGGGGAGCTGTTTTTT

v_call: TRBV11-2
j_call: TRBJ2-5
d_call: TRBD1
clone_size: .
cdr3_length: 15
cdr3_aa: CASSIDRGLGETQYF
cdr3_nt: TGTGCCAGCAGCATAGACAGGGGGTTAGGGGAGACCCAGTACTTC

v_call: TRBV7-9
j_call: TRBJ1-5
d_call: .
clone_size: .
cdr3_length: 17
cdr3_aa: CASSLGGAQGNNQPQHF
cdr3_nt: TGTGCCAGCAGCTTGGGGGGAGCACAGGGAAACAATCAGCCCCAGCATTTT

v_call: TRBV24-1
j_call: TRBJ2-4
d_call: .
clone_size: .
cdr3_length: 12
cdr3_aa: CATSDFRNIQYF
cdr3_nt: TGTGCCACCAGTGATTTCCGAAACATTCAGTACTTC

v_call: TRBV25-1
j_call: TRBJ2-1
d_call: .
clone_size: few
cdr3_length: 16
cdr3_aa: CASSEGRGTLYNEQFF
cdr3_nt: TGTGCCAGCAGTGAAGGACGGGGAACCCTCTACAATGAGCAGTTCTTC

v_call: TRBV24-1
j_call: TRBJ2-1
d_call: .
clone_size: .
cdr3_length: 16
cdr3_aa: CATSDPEGSSYNEQFF
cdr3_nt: TGTGCCACCAGTGACCCCGAAGGGAGCTCCTACAATGAGCAGTTCTTC

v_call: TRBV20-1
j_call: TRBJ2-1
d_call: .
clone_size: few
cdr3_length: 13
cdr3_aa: CSASGTYHNEQFF
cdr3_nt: TGCAGTGCTTCCGGGACTTATCACAATGAGCAGTTCTTC

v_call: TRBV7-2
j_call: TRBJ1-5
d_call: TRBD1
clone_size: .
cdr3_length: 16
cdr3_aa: CASSAYRGKGNQPQHF
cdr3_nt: TGTGCCAGCAGCGCCTACAGGGGGAAAGGCAATCAGCCCCAGCATTTT

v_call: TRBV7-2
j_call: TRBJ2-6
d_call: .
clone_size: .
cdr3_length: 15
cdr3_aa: CASSPPKSGANVLTF
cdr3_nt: TGTGCCAGCAGCCCCCCAAAAAGTGGGGCCAACGTCCTGACTTTC

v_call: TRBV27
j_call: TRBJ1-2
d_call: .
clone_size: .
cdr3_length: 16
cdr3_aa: CASAPSSGTINYGYTF
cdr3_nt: TGTGCCAGCGCCCCATCTTCCGGGACAATTAACTATGGCTACACCTTC

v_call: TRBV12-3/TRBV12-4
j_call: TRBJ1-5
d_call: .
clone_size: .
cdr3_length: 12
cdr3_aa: CASSFSAQPQHF
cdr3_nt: TGTGCCAGCAGCTTCAGCGCTCAGCCCCAGCATTTT

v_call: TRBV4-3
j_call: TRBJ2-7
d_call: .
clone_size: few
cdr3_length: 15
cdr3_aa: CASSQDRQRGYEQYF
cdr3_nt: TGCGCCAGCAGCCAAGATAGGCAGAGGGGCTACGAGCAGTACTTC

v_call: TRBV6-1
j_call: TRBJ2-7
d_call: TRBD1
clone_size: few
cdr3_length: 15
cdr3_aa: CASSPGTGSAYEQYF
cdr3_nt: TGTGCCAGCAGTCCCGGGACAGGGTCCGCCTACGAGCAGTACTTC

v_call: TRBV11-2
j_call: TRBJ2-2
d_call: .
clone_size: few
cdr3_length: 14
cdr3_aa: CASSSNMNTGELFF
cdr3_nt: TGTGCCAGCAGCTCCAATATGAACACCGGGGAGCTGTTTTTT

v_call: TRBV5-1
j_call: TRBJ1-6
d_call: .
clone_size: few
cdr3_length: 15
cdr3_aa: CASSLGSSYNSPLHF
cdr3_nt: TGCGCCAGCAGCTTGGGCAGCTCCTATAATTCACCCCTCCACTTT

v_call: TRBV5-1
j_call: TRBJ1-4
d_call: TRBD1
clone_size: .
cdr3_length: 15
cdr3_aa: CASSLPGQGDEKLFF
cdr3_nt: TGCGCCAGCAGCTTACCGGGACAGGGTGACGAAAAACTGTTTTTT